Detailed here is one T cell receptor (beta chain). Its matching antigen is unknown. The PCR was carried out with 60 Vbeta primers and 13 Jbeta primers. The data were produced by immunoSEQ multiplex PCR, yet TCRdb's version contains in-frame clones alone and is incomplete. Of over 150,000 clones in the sample, under 85% are singletons; the top ten hold 5% to 6.5%. The data derive from a study of cytomegalovirus exposure and HLA in healthy donors. For the study at large: Approximately 80 million unique TCRs, all from HLA-typed donors, were included in an early release of the data. Study-wide points: Accounts indicate the classifier identified cytomegalovirus status with strong specificity and sensitivity. The likely origin of a cluster of highly shared sequence variants was a sequencing artifact.

CDR1 and CDR2 from the germline V gene are SGHNT and YENEEA. The CDR3 consists of 16 residues. V was clipped by 0 bases and J by 2 bases, with 8 bases between them. The sample comprised PBMCs. This rearrangement joins TRBV11-3 to TRBJ2-6; D is undetermined. The receptor's source is a woman under 30 in good health and CMV-seropositive. In DNA form, the CDR3 reads TGTGCCAGCAGCTTAGATCACGGTCCTGGGGCCAACGTCCTGACTTTC. It is translated as CASSLDHGPGANVLTF. Complete variable domain (other parts from reference TRBV11-3 and TRBJ2-6): EAGVVQSPRYKIIEKKQPVAFWCNPISGHNTLYWYLQNLGQGPELLIRYENEEAVDDSQLPKDRFSAERLKGVDSTLKIQPAELGDSAVYLCASSLDHGPGANVLTFGAGSRLTVL.